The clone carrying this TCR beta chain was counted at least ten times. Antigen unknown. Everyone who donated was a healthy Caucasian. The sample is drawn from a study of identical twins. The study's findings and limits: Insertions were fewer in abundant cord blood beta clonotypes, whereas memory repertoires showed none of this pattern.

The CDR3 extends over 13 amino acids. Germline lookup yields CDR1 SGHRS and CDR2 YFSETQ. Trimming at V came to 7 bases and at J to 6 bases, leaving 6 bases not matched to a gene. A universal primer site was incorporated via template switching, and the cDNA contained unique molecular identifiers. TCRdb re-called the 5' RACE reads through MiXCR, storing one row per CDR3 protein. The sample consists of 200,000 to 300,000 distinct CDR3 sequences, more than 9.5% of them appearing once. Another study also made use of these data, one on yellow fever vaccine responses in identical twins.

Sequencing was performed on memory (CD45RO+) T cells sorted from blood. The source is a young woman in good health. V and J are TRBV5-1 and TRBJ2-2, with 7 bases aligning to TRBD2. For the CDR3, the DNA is TGCGCCAGCTCCACCGGGGGGTCCGGGGAGCTGTTTTTT. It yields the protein CASSTGGSGELFF.